The clone carrying this T cell receptor beta chain was picked up many times. Unmatched junction bases numbered 3, after V lost 2 bases and J lost 12 bases. Germline V CDR1 and CDR2: SGHRS, YFSETQ. CDR3 length equals 12 residues. MiXCR, applied by TCRdb to the 5' RACE reads, yields one record per CDR3 protein. The table has over 50,000 distinct CDR3 sequences, more than 25% seen once. The source material was tumor-infiltrating naive CD4+ T cells sorted from the breast tumor. Stated subset: naive CD4+ T cells, CD4+CD45RA+CD25-. The chain links TRBV5-1 to TRBJ2-1, with 9 bases fitting TRBD2. This receptor was obtained from a female donor with breast cancer. DNA for the CDR3: TGCGCCAGCAGCTTACTAGCGGGCACGCAGTTCTTC. Translation: CASSLLAGTQFF.